This T cell receptor beta chain originates from a study of cytomegalovirus exposure and HLA in healthy donors. Broader study findings: Follow-up analysis later connected one missense variant in DCLRE1C with trimming of TCR beta V- and J-genes. Listed as cytomegalovirus-associated were over 150 TCR beta chains. TCR beta V segments were, for the most part, productive about 90% or about 30% of the time in an earlier analysis.

At sampling all donors were nominally healthy, likely with unrecorded immune exposures. This clone appeared a few times. Its specificity is not known. Other DNA sequences in the same sample also yield this CDR3. Use of 60 Vbeta and 13 Jbeta primers characterized the PCR. Assay used: immunoSEQ multiplex PCR; TCRdb lists only in-frame clones, some missing. The sample shows 150,000 to 160,000 clones, 70% to 85% of them seen only once. The sequence came from a young man in good health and CMV-seronegative. The sample taken for sequencing was PBMCs.

As DNA, the CDR3 is TGTGCCAGCAGTTCCCAGATTAGCAATCAGCCCCAGCATTTT. It specifies CASSSQISNQPQHF. The J gene is TRBJ1-5, the V gene TRBV6-6; D is uncertain. This CDR3 has 14 amino acids. Germline CDR1 and CDR2: MNHNY and SVGAGI (reference sequence). The germline V and J ends were trimmed by 4 bases and 0 bases, with 7 bases remaining between them.